Each of the 30 T cell receptor beta chains below was sequenced from the same sample in a study of blood T cells in healthy people across ages. Sample-barcoded 5' priming and a J-beta primer mix drove a second PCR of roughly 6 to 12 cycles. Via MiXCR, TCRdb re-called the 5' RACE reads, giving one row per CDR3 protein. The data show over 950,000 distinct CDR3 sequences, approximately 38% seen once. Sequencing used blood. These receptors were collected from a man in his late teens or twenties in good health.

This clonotype showed up just a few times. The gene calls are TRBV6-5 and TRBJ2-3, with D maybe TRBD1 (6 bases). V was shortened by 0 bases and J by 3 bases, with 13 bases between the two germline ends. The CDR3 length is 16 residues. CDR1 is MNHEY, CDR2 SVGAGI, per germline. The CDR3 bases are TGTGCCAGCAGTTACTCCGAGGGGGTGAAGACAGATACGCAGTATTTT. It codes for CASSYSEGVKTDTQYF.

This clonotype showed up just once. This chain uses TRBV9 with TRBJ2-4, with 8 bases that match TRBD1. Germline loops: CDR1 SGDLS, CDR2 YYNGEE. The V segment lost 3 bases and the J segment 1 base; nucleotides outside the gene matches: 9. The CDR3 has 17 amino acids. The CDR3 spells CASSATGRQGAKNIQYF. The CDR3 DNA follows: TGTGCCAGCAGCGCTACCGGGAGACAGGGGGCCAAAAACATTCAGTACTTC.

The CDR3 nucleotides are TGTGCCAGCAGTGAATATGGAGGGGGACGTGGCTACGAGCAGTACTTC. Its protein product is CASSEYGGGRGYEQYF. The rearrangement joins TRBV25-1 to TRBJ2-4; either TRBD1 or TRBD2 may fit D (6 bases each). TRBJ2-7 matches the DNA end more closely, so the J call is doubtful. The CDR3 loop spans 16 amino acids. Per germline, CDR1 MGHDK and CDR2 SYGVNS.

The chain has TRBV18 and TRBJ1-1, with a possible D match to TRBD1 (6 bases). The CDR3 sequence is 13 residues long. V was trimmed by 8 bases and J by 1 base, leaving 11 bases between them. Germline CDR1 KGHSH, CDR2 LQKENI. The CDR3 coding sequence is TGTGCCAGCAAACCACAGGGGAACACTGAAGCTTTCTTT. The encoded protein is CASKPQGNTEAFF. Based on the CDR3 plus reference TRBV18 and TRBJ1-1, the full variable domain is NAGVMQNPRHLVRRRGQEARLRCSPMKGHSHVYWYRQLPEEGLKFMVYLQKENIIDESGMPKERFSAEFPKEGPSILRIQQVVRGDSAAYFCASKPQGNTEAFFGQGTRLTVV.

In this sample, this clonotype turned up a few times. This sequence joins TRBV7-2 and TRBJ2-1; D gene unclear. CDR3 length equals 17 residues. The V gene lost 0 bases and the J gene lost 0 bases, with 12 bases spanning the gap. Per the germline V gene, CDR1 is SGHTA and CDR2 is FQGNSA. The CDR3 region has the DNA TGTGCCAGCAGCTTAGCTCCCCCAGGTCGCTCCTACAATGAGCAGTTCTTC. Translating it yields CASSLAPPGRSYNEQFF.

This clonotype has a single count. This chain links TRBV20-1 with TRBJ1-5; perhaps TRBD1 as D (5 bases). Germline CDR1 DFQATT, CDR2 SNEGSKA (reference sequence). Deletions cut 0 bases from V and 7 bases from J, with 13 bases between. This CDR3 comprises 14 residues. The CDR3 region is CSAREATEGQPQHF. The CDR3 coding sequence is TGCAGTGCTAGAGAAGCGACAGAGGGACAGCCCCAGCATTTT.

The chain is built from TRBV28 and TRBJ2-7; 11 bases agree with TRBD1. The CDR3 has 16 residues. Germline trimming cut 4 bases from V and 7 bases from J; bases unmatched to any gene: 12. CDR1 and CDR2 (germline): MDHEN, SYDVKM. The CDR3 protein is CASSSVSGQGDDEQYF. The CDR3 DNA sequence: TGTGCCAGCAGTTCGGTCTCGGGACAGGGGGATGATGAGCAGTACTTC.

The rearrangement links TRBV18 to TRBJ2-7; 7 bases agree with TRBD1. The end of the DNA aligns better with TRBJ2-4, so the J call may be wrong. Germline CDR1 is KGHSH and CDR2 is LQKENI. This CDR3 spans 16 amino acids. The CDR3 coding sequence is TGTGCCAGCTCACCACCTCGGGACAGCGACGAAAACATTCAGTACTTC. Amino acid sequence: CASSPPRDSDENIQYF.

This clonotype has more than one count but fewer than ten. The J gene is TRBJ2-6, the V gene TRBV5-1, with D tentatively TRBD1 (6 bases). The CDR3 runs to 17 residues. Germline-derived CDR1 and CDR2 are SGHRS and YFSETQ. V lost 9 bases, J lost 0 bases, and 19 bases lay in between. The CDR3 DNA is TGCGCCACCACAGGGACGCGTGACCCCTCTGGGGCCAACGTCCTGACTTTC. This gives the protein CATTGTRDPSGANVLTF. The variable domain in full, with the rest retrieved from reference TRBV5-1 and TRBJ2-6, is KAGVTQTPRYLIKTRGQQVTLSCSPISGHRSVSWYQQTPGQGLQFLFEYFSETQRNKGNFPGRFSGRQFSNSRSEMNVSTLELGDSALYLCATTGTRDPSGANVLTFGAGSRLTVL.

This clonotype has a handful of counts. The J gene is TRBJ1-1, the V gene TRBV4-1; D unresolved. The CDR3 has 16 residues. CDR1 and CDR2 from the germline V gene are MGHRA and YSYEKL. The V end lost 0 bases, the J end lost 3 bases, and 14 bases lay between the germline ends. Here the CDR3 DNA reads TGCGCCAGCAGCCAAGATTCGTGGGCAGTACACACTGAAGCTTTCTTT. Translated, it gives CASSQDSWAVHTEAFF.

This clonotype was recorded only once. CDR3 DNA sequence: TGTGCCAGCAGCCAAGGTGGCCGGGGCGACCAAGAGACCCAGTACTTC. Its translation: CASSQGGRGDQETQYF. This rearrangement joins TRBV3-1 to TRBJ2-5; D possibly uses TRBD1 or TRBD2 (5 bases each). Trimming shortened V by 1 base and J by 0 bases, and 12 bases separated the two germline ends. CDR3 length: 16 residues. Germline assignment: CDR1 LGHDT and CDR2 YNNKEL (reference sequence).

The chain uses TRBV2 and TRBJ1-6; possibly TRBD1 for D (6 bases). The CDR3 runs 14 residues. With 5 bases removed from V and 7 bases from J, the gap between germline ends came to 12 bases. Per germline, CDR1 SNHLY and CDR2 FYNNEI. The CDR3 DNA reads TGTGCCAGCAGTCCCGGGACACAGAATTCACCCCTCCACTTT. Its protein product is CASSPGTQNSPLHF.

The chain combines TRBV9 with TRBJ2-3; unclear D gene. The ends were cut back, 0 bases at V and 8 bases at J, with 4 bases in the middle. Germline-derived CDR1 and CDR2 are SGDLS and YYNGEE. This CDR3 comprises 11 residues. The CDR3 DNA sequence: TGTGCCAGCAGCGTAGATGGTACGCAGTATTTT. Amino acid sequence: CASSVDGTQYF.

The chain couples TRBV6-2 or TRBV6-3 to TRBJ1-5, with D perhaps matching TRBD1 (5 bases). The ends were cut back, 2 bases at V and 3 bases at J, with 11 bases in the middle. The CDR3 extends over 15 amino acids. Germline lookup yields CDR1 MNHEY and CDR2 SVGEGT. The CDR3 nucleotides read TGTGCCAGCAGTTACAGGGGTGGAGACAATCAGCCCCAGCATTTT. Translated: CASSYRGGDNQPQHF.

The chain employs TRBV27 and TRBJ1-2; D gene unclear. This CDR3 contains 12 residues. V dropped 6 bases and J dropped 3 bases, with 8 bases sitting between them. Germline V gene lookup returns CDR1 MNHEY and CDR2 SMNVEV (reference sequence). The CDR3 DNA follows: TGTGCCAGCAGAAGGGAGGACTATGGCTACACCTTC. Translated, it gives CASRREDYGYTF.

This clonotype occurred a few times. The gene calls are TRBV5-1 and TRBJ2-3, with 8 bases matching TRBD2. V was pared by 4 bases and J by 0 bases, with 13 bases of the junction left unmatched. CDR1 is SGHRS and CDR2 is YFSETQ in the germline V gene. This CDR3 is built from 18 residues. This chain's CDR3 is CASSPGLAAFSSTDTQYF. CDR3 nucleotide sequence: TGCGCCAGCAGCCCAGGACTAGCTGCCTTTTCTAGCACAGATACGCAGTATTTT. The whole variable domain, filled in from reference TRBV5-1 and TRBJ2-3, reads KAGVTQTPRYLIKTRGQQVTLSCSPISGHRSVSWYQQTPGQGLQFLFEYFSETQRNKGNFPGRFSGRQFSNSRSEMNVSTLELGDSALYLCASSPGLAAFSSTDTQYFGPGTRLTVL.

This clonotype was observed a few times. The rearrangement links TRBV11-3 to TRBJ2-5; 7 bases agree with TRBD2. J lost 3 bases, V lost 1 base, and 2 bases had no gene match. Germline V CDR1 and CDR2: SGHNT, YENEEA. CDR3 length equals 14 residues. This chain's CDR3 is CASSLAGGEETQYF. As DNA, the CDR3 is TGTGCCAGCAGCTTAGCTGGGGGGGAAGAGACCCAGTACTTC.

At least ten counts were recorded for this clonotype. This chain joins TRBV29-1 and TRBJ2-1; TRBD1 agrees at 8 bases. V shed 8 bases, J shed 4 bases, and the junction held 13 bases outside the gene matches. Per the germline V gene, CDR1 is SQVTM and CDR2 is ANQGSEA. CDR3 size: 15 residues. CDR3 coding DNA: TGCAGCCTCTCGGGACCGGGACAGGTTTACAATGAGCAGTTCTTC. This codes for CSLSGPGQVYNEQFF.

This clonotype was picked up a small number of times. The V call is TRBV4-1, the J call TRBJ1-2; 10 bases fit TRBD1. V gave up 4 bases and J gave up 8 bases; unmatched junction bases: 10. The CDR3 loop spans 15 amino acids. The germline CDR1 and CDR2 sequences are MGHRA and YSYEKL. CDR3: CASSPTGQGVRGYTF. The CDR3 DNA is TGCGCCAGCAGCCCCACCGGACAGGGGGTAAGAGGCTACACCTTC.

The gene calls are TRBV9 and TRBJ1-2, with 7 bases identical to TRBD1. Germline V gene sequence: CDR1 SGDLS, CDR2 YYNGEE. The CDR3 is 11 residues long. V was pared by 6 bases and J by 8 bases, with 4 bases of the junction left unmatched. The CDR3 spells CASKGARGYTF. The CDR3 DNA is TGTGCCAGCAAGGGGGCGCGAGGCTACACCTTC.

The rearrangement joins TRBV20-1 to TRBJ1-2; 7 bases align to TRBD1. Trimming removed 3 bases from V and 8 bases from J; junction bases left unmatched: 6. The CDR3 has 12 residues. The germline CDR1 and CDR2 sequences are DFQATT and SNEGSKA (reference sequence). CDR3 sequence (DNA): TGCAGTGCTAGTAGACAGGGAGGAGGCTACACCTTC. Protein product: CSASRQGGGYTF.

This clonotype was recorded only once. Compared with germline, one end of the junction differs, possibly owing to a read error. The genes are TRBV6-2 or TRBV6-3 and TRBJ2-3; 8 nucleotides align to TRBD2. Germline V gene sequence: CDR1 MNHEY, CDR2 SVGEGT. The CDR3 contains 16 residues. This chain's CDR3 is CASSYSLSGVTDTQYF. The CDR3 DNA reads as TGTGCCAGCAGCTACTCTCTTAGCGGGGTTACAGATACGCAGTATTTT.

CDR3 nucleotides: TGCAGCGTTGAAGATGTCAGGGGGACAAATTTTGAAGCTTTCTTT. Its protein product is CSVEDVRGTNFEAFF. This chain connects TRBV29-1 to TRBJ1-1; 7 nucleotides agree with TRBD1. J gave up 7 bases and V 0 bases, and 11 bases lay outside the gene matches. The CDR3 is made up of 15 amino acids. Germline-derived CDR1 and CDR2 are SQVTM and ANQGSEA.

This clonotype was found a few times. The chain carries TRBV27 and TRBJ2-1; D might be TRBD2 (6 bases). Trimming removed 5 bases from V and 3 bases from J, with 11 bases in between. Germline V lookup: CDR1 MNHEY, CDR2 SMNVEV (reference sequence). This CDR3 has 14 residues. The CDR3 protein is CASSLMGGYNEQFF. CDR3 sequence (DNA): TGTGCCAGCAGTCTGATGGGGGGCTACAATGAGCAGTTCTTC.

This rearrangement joins TRBV28 to TRBJ1-5; no clear D gene. The CDR3 runs to 16 residues. V was trimmed by 4 bases and J by 2 bases, leaving 15 bases between them. Germline CDR1 MDHEN, CDR2 SYDVKM. For the CDR3, the DNA is TGTGCCAGCAGTTCGAAGGGTTGGCTAGGCAATCAGCCCCAGCATTTT. Its translation is CASSSKGWLGNQPQHF.

This clonotype was seen a handful of times. This chain links TRBV25-1 with TRBJ1-6; 7 positions agree with TRBD1. The CDR3 is 15 residues long. Germline lookup yields CDR1 MGHDK and CDR2 SYGVNS. J was trimmed by 5 bases and V by 4 bases; bases with no gene match: 5. The CDR3 protein is CASSVRDSNNSPLHF. Written as DNA, the CDR3 is TGTGCCAGCAGTGTCCGGGACAGTAATAATTCACCCCTCCACTTT.

This clonotype was picked up a small number of times. The chain links TRBV14 to TRBJ2-7, with 7 bases fitting TRBD2. This CDR3 is built from 15 residues. Germline assignment: CDR1 SGHDN and CDR2 FVKESK. Unmatched junction bases numbered 3, after V lost 1 base and J lost 0 bases. The CDR3 DNA reads as TGTGCCAGCAGCCAAGTTCCGGGGGGCTCCTACGAGCAGTACTTC. This translates into CASSQVPGGSYEQYF.

In this sample, this clonotype turned up a few times. The rearrangement joins TRBV5-1 to TRBJ2-1; maybe TRBD2 (6 bases). This CDR3 region has 18 residues. Between the trimmed V and J ends, which lost 0 bases and 0 bases, there was a span of 16 bases. Germline V lookup: CDR1 SGHRS, CDR2 YFSETQ. CDR3 DNA sequence: TGCGCCAGCAGCTTGGGGCTCGGCGGGAAACGCTCCTACAATGAGCAGTTCTTC. Protein product: CASSLGLGGKRSYNEQFF. The full variable domain, in which reference TRBV5-1 and TRBJ2-1 provide the parts outside the CDR3, is KAGVTQTPRYLIKTRGQQVTLSCSPISGHRSVSWYQQTPGQGLQFLFEYFSETQRNKGNFPGRFSGRQFSNSRSEMNVSTLELGDSALYLCASSLGLGGKRSYNEQFFGPGTRLTVL.

There are a few counts of this clonotype. The chain combines TRBV29-1 with TRBJ2-1; 9 nucleotides match TRBD1. There are 13 residues in the CDR3. V dropped 4 bases and J dropped 7; count of bases not matched to a gene: 5. From germline, CDR1 is SQVTM and CDR2 ANQGSEA. Here the CDR3 reads CSVVYRGQNEQFF. CDR3 coding DNA: TGCAGCGTTGTTTACAGGGGGCAGAATGAGCAGTTCTTC.

A few counts support this clonotype. In nucleotides, the CDR3 is TGCAGTGCCCGTCAACTCCGAGATACGCAGTATTTT. It codes for CSARQLRDTQYF. The V and J genes are TRBV20-1 and TRBJ2-3; D is unclear. CDR1 is DFQATT and CDR2 is SNEGSKA in the germline V gene (reference sequence). Trimming removed 6 bases from V and 5 bases from J, with 12 bases in between. The CDR3 totals 12 residues.